This TCR beta chain came from a study of radiation and T cells in renal cell carcinoma. Study-wide results and caveats: In blood, top tumor clones expanded by 2 weeks, shrinking by 4. Baseline intratumoral clonotype presence is unknown without pretreatment biopsies.

Germline V lookup: CDR1 SEHNR, CDR2 FQNEAQ (reference sequence). The length of the CDR3 is 15 residues. V shed 1 base and J 9 bases; nucleotides not matched to a gene: 8. Regarding this clone: Its antigen remains unidentified.

Time point reported: blood 2 weeks post-SBRT. Described treatment: 15 Gy SBRT to primary tumor, nephrectomy 4 weeks later. Serial blood draws occurred at baseline and 2 and 4 weeks post-SBRT. Clones were sequenced by immunoSEQ multiplex PCR, and TCRdb holds only the in-frame ones, with some missing. The sample lists some 120,000 clones, 88% occurring once. This chain uses TRBV7-9 with TRBJ2-1; 8 bases align to TRBD2. The clonotype comes from a woman aged 70-85 years with renal cell carcinoma. The sample in question was blood, obtained from a patient whose treatment included radiotherapy and nephrectomy. DNA for the CDR3: TGTGCCAGCAGCTTAGGGACTAGCAATTGGGTTGAGCAGTTCTTC. Translation: CASSLGTSNWVEQFF.